This TCR beta chain came from a study of cytomegalovirus exposure and HLA in healthy donors. As for the donors, each was a healthy bone marrow donor. Per the germline V gene, CDR1 is SGHRS and CDR2 is YFSETQ. The CDR3 length is 15 residues. V gave up 0 bases and J gave up 8 bases, with 17 bases separating them. Study results and caveats: Cytomegalovirus status was reportedly diagnosed by the classifier with high sensitivity and specificity. Altogether, more than 150 TCR beta chains were recorded as cytomegalovirus-associated.

Amplification used 60 Vbeta primers and 13 Jbeta primers. Repertoires were generated with immunoSEQ multiplex PCR, while TCRdb's copy carries only in-frame clones and drops some. The table lists 200,000 or so clones. For this clone: Its antigen remains unidentified.

The receptor's source is a boy younger than 18 in good health and CMV-seronegative. Sequencing was done on a sample of PBMCs. V is TRBV5-1 and J is TRBJ1-2; D call uncertain. For the CDR3, the DNA is TGCGCCAGCAGCTTGGCTCCTCCTGCGGGCGAGGGCTACACCTTC. Translating gives CASSLAPPAGEGYTF.